Below, 17 T cell receptor beta chains from the same sample are listed, as sequenced in a study of shared clonotypes between healthy human individuals. Generated by immunoSEQ multiplex PCR, the TCRdb table keeps only in-frame clones and is missing some. The sample includes about 2.4 million clones, approximately 94% of them seen just once. The sequenced sample was naive CD4+ T cells sorted from blood. Subset reported: CD45RA+ positively selected. Every receptor here comes from a man younger than 35 in good health.

The rearrangement uses TRBV7-9 and TRBJ1-2; 7 positions agree with TRBD1. The CDR3 has 17 residues. CDR1 and CDR2 from the germline V gene are SEHNR and FQNEAQ (reference sequence). J was trimmed by 0 bases and V by 5 bases; bases with no gene match: 12. CDR3 DNA: TGTGCCAGCAGCGTTAAGGGGGCCGGGGGATCTAACTATGGCTACACCTTC. It specifies CASSVKGAGGSNYGYTF.

This chain connects TRBV19 to TRBJ2-2; D is perhaps TRBD1 (5 bases). Germline CDR1 reads LNHDA; CDR2 reads SQIVND (reference sequence). Between the trimmed V and J ends, which lost 6 bases and 4 bases, there was a span of 15 bases. This CDR3 is 15 amino acids long. CDR3 region: CASRSRALGTGELFF. The CDR3 DNA sequence: TGTGCCAGTAGAAGCAGGGCCCTTGGCACCGGGGAGCTGTTTTTT.

J is TRBJ2-3 and V is TRBV7-3, with 9 bases fitting TRBD2. The junction had 6 bases not matched to a gene; V was cut back by 7 bases and J by 4 bases. This CDR3 comprises 14 residues. Germline V gives CDR1 SGHTA, CDR2 FQGTGA. The CDR3 DNA is TGTGCCAGCAAAGCTAGCGGGGACGCAGATACGCAGTATTTT. Translating it yields CASKASGDADTQYF. The variable domain in full, completed from reference TRBV7-3 and TRBJ2-3, reads GAGVSQTPSNKVTEKGKYVELRCDPISGHTALYWYRQSLGQGPEFLIYFQGTGAADDSGLPNDRFFAVRPEGSVSTLKIQRTERGDSAVYLCASKASGDADTQYFGPGTRLTVL.

This chain links TRBV6-5 with TRBJ2-3; D call uncertain. The CDR3 length is 14 residues. Germline CDR1 MNHEY, CDR2 SVGAGI. V dropped 0 bases and J dropped 1 base, with 5 bases sitting between them. The CDR3 loop reads CASSYSLGTDTQYF. CDR3 in DNA: TGTGCCAGCAGTTACTCTCTCGGCACAGATACGCAGTATTTT.

J is TRBJ2-1 and V is TRBV27; 8 nucleotides agree with TRBD1. The germline V gene has CDR1 MNHEY and CDR2 SMNVEV (reference sequence). V dropped 6 bases and J dropped 6; count of bases not matched to a gene: 4. The CDR3 has 13 residues. Here the CDR3 reads CASRDREFNEQFF. The CDR3 nucleotides read TGTGCCAGCAGGGACAGGGAATTCAATGAGCAGTTCTTC.

The chain employs TRBV5-6 and TRBJ2-3; D might be TRBD2 (5 bases). CDR3 length equals 15 residues. The V gene lost 0 bases and the J gene lost 2 bases, with 10 bases spanning the gap. Germline V gene lookup returns CDR1 SGHDT and CDR2 YYEEEE. This chain's CDR3 is CASSLASLLTDTQYF. CDR3 nucleotide sequence: TGTGCCAGCAGCTTGGCTAGCTTACTCACAGATACGCAGTATTTT.

This chain uses TRBV4-3 with TRBJ2-2; 8 bases are shared with TRBD1. V lost 3 bases to trimming and J lost 4 bases; unmatched junction nucleotides: 10. There are 17 residues in the CDR3. In germline, CDR1 is LGHNA, CDR2 YSLEER. The CDR3 here is CASSHSDRAHGTGELFF. As DNA, the CDR3 is TGCGCCAGCAGCCATTCGGACAGGGCACATGGCACCGGGGAGCTGTTTTTT.

CDR3 coding DNA: TGTGCCACCGGCCCTGGGGGGGGGAAGGGGGAGACCCAGTACTTC. The encoded protein is CATGPGGGKGETQYF. This chain joins TRBV15 and TRBJ2-5; 7 nucleotides match TRBD2. The CDR3 consists of 15 residues. The trim removed 8 bases at V and 5 bases at J, leaving 14 bases unmatched. Germline values: CDR1 LNHNV, CDR2 YYDKDF (reference sequence).

This chain joins TRBV6-1 and TRBJ2-6; D uncertain. Deletions cut 2 bases from V and 7 bases from J, with 6 bases between. Germline CDR1 MNHNS, CDR2 SASEGT. There are 13 residues in the CDR3. CDR3 amino acids: CASSERTANVLTF. For the CDR3, the DNA is TGTGCCAGCAGTGAAAGGACCGCCAACGTCCTGACTTTC.

This chain connects TRBV4-3 to TRBJ1-2; TRBD1 aligns across 7 bases. The CDR3 spans 15 residues. Germline CDR1 reads LGHNA; CDR2 reads YSLEER. Unmatched junction bases numbered 4, after V lost 1 base and J lost 2 bases. CDR3 DNA: TGCGCCAGCAGCCAAGCCGTACAGGGGAACTATGGCTACACCTTC. As protein: CASSQAVQGNYGYTF.

The V gene is TRBV9, the J gene TRBJ2-3, with D perhaps TRBD1 (5 bases). This CDR3 spans 15 amino acids. The V end was cut by 3 bases, the J end by 1 base, with 12 bases between. The germline V gene has CDR1 SGDLS and CDR2 YYNGEE. The CDR3 spells CASSADSGGTDTQYF. Written as DNA, the CDR3 is TGTGCCAGCAGCGCCGACAGTGGGGGCACAGATACGCAGTATTTT.

The chain employs TRBV30 and TRBJ2-7, with a weak D call TRBD1 (6 bases). Trimming cost V 1 base and J 1 base, with 11 bases left between them. The CDR3 is 14 amino acids. Per the germline V gene, CDR1 is GTSNPN and CDR2 is SVGIG (reference sequence). For the CDR3, the DNA is TGTGCCTGGAGTGGAATGACAGGTTCCTACGAGCAGTACTTC. This encodes CAWSGMTGSYEQYF.

The chain recombines TRBV7-2 with TRBJ2-3; D uncertain. Trimming left V 2 bases short and J 0 bases short, with 9 bases between. This CDR3 contains 15 residues. Per the germline V gene, CDR1 is SGHTA and CDR2 is FQGNSA. The CDR3 loop reads CASSLMAASTDTQYF. CDR3 coding DNA: TGTGCCAGCAGCTTAATGGCGGCTAGCACAGATACGCAGTATTTT.

J is TRBJ2-2 and V is TRBV7-2, with a possible D match to TRBD2 (6 bases). CDR3 length equals 18 residues. Trimming removed 1 base at V and 1 base at J, with 16 bases between. CDR1 and CDR2 from the germline V gene are SGHTA and FQGNSA. CDR3: CASSLGGIRSRNTGELFF. In DNA, the CDR3 is TGTGCCAGCAGCTTAGGCGGGATTAGATCTCGGAACACCGGGGAGCTGTTTTTT.

The CDR3 sequence is CASSPEGASGYTF. The CDR3 DNA follows: TGCGCCAGCAGCCCGGAGGGGGCTTCCGGCTACACCTTC. The V and J genes are TRBV5-1 and TRBJ1-2; 7 positions match TRBD1. The CDR3 covers 13 residues. Germline V gives CDR1 SGHRS, CDR2 YFSETQ. V was clipped by 4 bases and J by 8 bases; unmatched bases: 8.

The V call is TRBV10-3, the J call TRBJ2-1; the D is unclear. Trimming cost V 3 bases and J 9 bases, with 12 bases left between them. The CDR3 runs 13 residues. CDR1 and CDR2 (germline): ENHRY, SYGVKD. The CDR3 spells CAISDGPAGEQFF. DNA of the CDR3: TGTGCCATCAGTGACGGCCCCGCCGGTGAGCAGTTCTTC.

The CDR3 spells CASSLETGSNEQYF. Written as DNA, the CDR3 is TGTGCCAGCAGCTTAGAGACAGGGTCCAACGAGCAGTACTTC. The gene calls are TRBV7-2 and TRBJ2-7, with 7 nucleotides matching TRBD1. V dropped 1 base and J dropped 5; count of bases not matched to a gene: 5. Germline CDR1 reads SGHTA; CDR2 reads FQGNSA. This CDR3 has 14 residues. Full variable domain (outside the CDR3, taken from reference TRBV7-2 and TRBJ2-7): GAGVSQSPSNKVTEKGKDVELRCDPISGHTALYWYRQSLGQGLEFLIYFQGNSAPDKSGLPSDRFSAERTGGSVSTLTIQRTQQEDSAVYLCASSLETGSNEQYFGPGTRLTVT.